This T cell receptor beta chain is from a study of T cell repertoires in cytomegalovirus infection. Study-level information: Evidence of both CMV infection and a matching HLA type came from public TCR beta signatures. Study outcomes and limitations: CMV carriers having the relevant HLA were flagged by cumulative public TCR beta family frequency.

A note on this clonotype: Its antigen is unknown.

This CDR3 region has 14 residues. Looked up from germline, CDR1 is SGHDT and CDR2 is YYEEEE. V was shortened by 6 bases and J by 2 bases, with 12 bases between the two germline ends. MiXCR was run by TCRdb on the reads, yielding one entry per CDR3 protein. The sample lists 8,000 or so distinct CDR3 sequences; approximately 49% were seen once. This TCR was sampled from a human donor in good health (CMV status not recorded). Some clones in this sample may be carry-over from other donors' samples. The sample taken for sequencing was PBMCs, sequenced either directly or after in vitro stimulation (not recorded which). V is TRBV5-6 and J is TRBJ2-1, with D tentatively TRBD2 (5 bases). The CDR3 nucleotides are TGTGCCAGCATCTCGGGATCTCCCTACAATGAGCAGTTCTTC. Residues: CASISGSPYNEQFF.